What follows are 29 T cell receptor beta chains derived from one specimen sequenced in a study of T cell responses to AZD1222 COVID-19 vaccine. Clones were sequenced by immunoSEQ multiplex PCR, and TCRdb holds only the in-frame ones, with some missing. The sample has 85,000 to 120,000 clones, 90% seen once. Sequences were derived from peripheral blood, sampled 28 days after the second AZD1222 dose. The receptors come from an adult who received the AZD1222 COVID-19 vaccine.

The chain carries TRBV7-9 and TRBJ1-1; D is possibly TRBD1 (6 bases). Germline values: CDR1 SEHNR, CDR2 FQNEAQ (reference sequence). The CDR3 runs to 10 residues. V lost 10 bases and J 7 bases, leaving 10 bases between the germline ends. CDR3 loop: CANGDNEAFF. CDR3 DNA sequence: TGTGCCAACGGGGACAATGAAGCTTTCTTT.

The chain recombines TRBV2 with TRBJ2-3; D is perhaps TRBD2 (6 bases). Germline V gene sequence: CDR1 SNHLY, CDR2 FYNNEI. The CDR3 is 15 residues long. With 3 bases removed from V and 5 bases from J, the gap between germline ends came to 15 bases. In nucleotides, the CDR3 is TGTGCCAGCAGTGAGCGGAGAGGACTATTAGATACGCAGTATTTT. The encoded protein is CASSERRGLLDTQYF.

This clone appeared once. The chain couples TRBV29-1 to TRBJ1-1, with a possible D match to TRBD1 (5 bases). Trimming left V 4 bases short and J 1 base short, with 13 bases between. The CDR3 length is 14 residues. Germline CDR1 reads SQVTM; CDR2 reads ANQGSEA. CDR3 nucleotide sequence: TGCAGCGTTGCCCAAGACAGCTGGAACACTGAAGCTTTCTTT. It codes for CSVAQDSWNTEAFF. The full variable domain, with the rest looked up from reference TRBV29-1 and TRBJ1-1, is SAVISQKPSRDICQRGTSLTIQCQVDSQVTMMFWYRQQPGQSLTLIATANQGSEATYESGFVIDKFPISRPNLTFSTLTVSNMSPEDSSIYLCSVAQDSWNTEAFFGQGTRLTVV.

V is TRBV6-5 and J is TRBJ2-7; the D gene is possibly TRBD1 (6 bases). With 2 bases removed from V and 6 bases from J, the gap between germline ends came to 11 bases. This CDR3 comprises 13 residues. The germline gives CDR1 MNHEY, CDR2 SVGAGI. The CDR3 reads CASSYEQGSEQYF. The CDR3 DNA reads TGTGCCAGCAGTTACGAACAGGGTAGCGAGCAGTACTTC.

The CDR3 spells CASRLGTEAFF. As DNA, the CDR3 is TGTGCCAGTAGGTTGGGCACTGAAGCTTTCTTT. V is TRBV7-2 and J is TRBJ1-1; D gene ambiguous. CDR3 length: 11 amino acids. The V end lost 9 bases, the J end lost 4 bases, and 9 bases lay between the germline ends. CDR1 SGHTA and CDR2 FQGNSA come from the germline V gene.

The chain combines TRBV6-2 or TRBV6-3 with TRBJ2-7, with D possibly matching TRBD2 (6 bases). The CDR3 spans 16 residues. V was trimmed by 2 bases and J by 7 bases, leaving 21 bases between them. Looked up from germline, CDR1 is MNHEY and CDR2 is SVGEGT. For the CDR3, the DNA is TGTGCCAGCAGTTACGAAGTAGGCGGGGTAACTAAGGAGCAGTACTTC. It translates to CASSYEVGGVTKEQYF.

The chain carries TRBV18 and TRBJ1-1; D perhaps matches TRBD1 (5 bases). Germline V gene sequence: CDR1 KGHSH, CDR2 LQKENI. The CDR3 has 15 residues. Trimming left V 1 base short and J 4 bases short, with 13 bases between. The chain's CDR3 is CASSPRGRDRTEAFF. CDR3 in DNA: TGTGCCAGCTCACCACGGGGCAGGGATCGCACTGAAGCTTTCTTT.

The rearrangement joins TRBV7-3 to TRBJ1-1; perhaps TRBD1 as D (5 bases). With 4 bases removed from V and 4 bases from J, the gap between germline ends came to 13 bases. Germline-derived CDR1 and CDR2 are SGHTA and FQGTGA. This CDR3 is built from 14 residues. The CDR3 loop reads CASSSKGIGTEAFF. Written as DNA, the CDR3 is TGTGCCAGCAGCTCCAAGGGGATAGGCACTGAAGCTTTCTTT.

This chain uses TRBV6-5 with TRBJ2-7, with D perhaps being TRBD1 or TRBD2 (5 bases each). Germline CDR1 reads MNHEY; CDR2 reads SVGAGI. The germline V and J ends were trimmed by 2 bases and 4 bases, with 12 bases remaining between them. This CDR3 comprises 14 residues. CDR3 nucleotide sequence: TGTGCCAGCAGTTACGAGGGACGGTTGTACGAGCAGTACTTC. This codes for CASSYEGRLYEQYF.

The chain has TRBV18 and TRBJ1-2, with D perhaps matching TRBD1 (6 bases). The CDR3 is made up of 15 amino acids. Per the germline V gene, CDR1 is KGHSH and CDR2 is LQKENI. The germline V and J ends were trimmed by 2 bases and 5 bases, with 15 bases remaining between them. The CDR3 nucleotides read TGTGCCAGCTCACCAACGGGGGCCTCGTGGTATGGCTACACCTTC. This sequence encodes CASSPTGASWYGYTF.

J is TRBJ1-2 and V is TRBV3-1 (or the pseudogene TRBV3-2); no firm D call. The germline V gene has CDR1 LGHDT and CDR2 YNNKEL (reference sequence). Trimming took off 1 base at V and 2 bases at J, with 8 bases between the two ends. The CDR3 is 14 amino acids. For the CDR3, the DNA is TGTGCCAGCAGCCAAGTCACAAGCAACTATGGCTACACCTTC. Its translation: CASSQVTSNYGYTF.

The rearrangement joins TRBV27 to TRBJ1-6; D gene ambiguous. There are 17 residues in the CDR3. Between the trimmed V and J ends, which lost 5 bases and 10 bases, there was a span of 24 bases. Germline CDR1 reads MNHEY; CDR2 reads SMNVEV (reference sequence). As DNA, the CDR3 is TGTGCCAGCAGTACCCGGGGATTCGGATTCGGTAGGTCACCCCTCCACTTT. Protein: CASSTRGFGFGRSPLHF.

The chain links TRBV5-1 to TRBJ1-1; D might be TRBD1 (5 bases). The CDR3 has 14 amino acids. Germline assignment: CDR1 SGHRS and CDR2 YFSETQ. V was shortened by 7 bases and J by 0 bases, with 13 bases between the two germline ends. CDR3 nucleotide sequence: TGCGCCAGCGGACAACAGAGCATGAACACTGAAGCTTTCTTT. It codes for CASGQQSMNTEAFF. Variable domain in full (rest from reference TRBV5-1 and TRBJ1-1): KAGVTQTPRYLIKTRGQQVTLSCSPISGHRSVSWYQQTPGQGLQFLFEYFSETQRNKGNFPGRFSGRQFSNSRSEMNVSTLELGDSALYLCASGQQSMNTEAFFGQGTRLTVV.

The chain's CDR3 is CASRGGMNTEAFF. In nucleotides, the CDR3 is TGTGCCAGCAGGGGAGGGATGAACACTGAAGCTTTCTTT. The chain recombines TRBV2 with TRBJ1-1; D remains ambiguous. Trimming took 6 bases from V and 0 from J, leaving 8 bases between them. The germline gives CDR1 SNHLY, CDR2 FYNNEI. The CDR3 consists of 13 residues.

The V and J genes are TRBV7-6 and TRBJ1-1; D may be TRBD1 (6 bases). The CDR3 is 14 amino acids. The V end lost 4 bases, the J end lost 3 bases, and 12 bases lay between the germline ends. CDR1 and CDR2 from the germline V gene are SGHVS and FNYEAQ. In DNA, the CDR3 is TGTGCCAGCAGCTGGGCAGGGGACCACACTGAAGCTTTCTTT. It is translated as CASSWAGDHTEAFF.

This clone was picked up one time. The V call is TRBV5-1, the J call TRBJ1-1; D remains unclear. The ends were cut back, 5 bases at V and 1 base at J, with 21 bases in the middle. The CDR3 is made up of 17 amino acids. CDR1 is SGHRS, CDR2 YFSETQ, per germline. CDR3 DNA sequence: TGCGCCAGCAGTTTTCTCCTACCCCAACTCCCGAACACTGAAGCTTTCTTT. Translation gives CASSFLLPQLPNTEAFF.

This rearrangement joins TRBV4-3 to TRBJ1-6; 9 bases map to TRBD1. With V trimmed by 4 bases and J by 9 bases, 7 bases remained unmatched. This CDR3 region has 15 residues. Germline V lookup: CDR1 LGHNA, CDR2 YSLEER. CDR3 amino acids: CASSREDRGGSPLHF. The CDR3 coding sequence is TGCGCCAGCAGCCGAGAGGACAGGGGAGGTTCACCCCTCCACTTT.

The V gene is TRBV6-5, the J gene TRBJ2-5; no clear D gene. The CDR3 totals 14 residues. V dropped 8 bases and J dropped 1 base, with 14 bases sitting between them. Germline V lookup: CDR1 MNHEY, CDR2 SVGAGI. CDR3 sequence reads: CASGREPSQETQYF. CDR3 bases: TGTGCCAGCGGGCGAGAACCGTCCCAAGAGACCCAGTACTTC.

This chain uses TRBV6-5 with TRBJ1-5; tentatively, D is TRBD1 (6 bases). Germline V CDR1 and CDR2: MNHEY, SVGAGI. This CDR3 contains 13 residues. Trimming removed 6 bases from V and 6 bases from J, with 12 bases in between. CDR3: CASRSQGSQPQHF. In nucleotides, the CDR3 is TGTGCCAGCAGGAGTCAGGGGAGTCAGCCCCAGCATTTT.

The V gene is TRBV6-5, the J gene TRBJ2-2; a weak D match, TRBD1 (5 bases). CDR1 is MNHEY and CDR2 is SVGAGI in the germline V gene. The CDR3 is 15 amino acids. V dropped 2 bases and J dropped 4 bases, with 11 bases sitting between them. The CDR3 is CASSYLIQGTGELFF. CDR3 DNA sequence: TGTGCCAGCAGTTACCTCATCCAGGGCACCGGGGAGCTGTTTTTT.

The chain links TRBV6-5 to TRBJ1-2; perhaps TRBD1 as D (6 bases). Germline V lookup: CDR1 MNHEY, CDR2 SVGAGI. Trimming took off 8 bases at V and 4 bases at J, with 14 bases between the two ends. This CDR3 spans 13 amino acids. Here the CDR3 DNA reads TGTGCCAGCTCTACAGGACAGACCTATGGCTACACCTTC. Amino acid sequence: CASSTGQTYGYTF.

This chain links TRBV5-1 with TRBJ1-6, with TRBD1 as a possible D gene (5 bases). Trimming removed 0 bases at V and 7 bases at J, with 11 bases between. The V gene's germline CDR1 is SGHRS and CDR2 YFSETQ. The CDR3 length is 15 residues. CDR3 bases: TGCGCCAGCAGCTTGGCGGGGCAGTCAAATTCACCCCTCCACTTT. Translated: CASSLAGQSNSPLHF.

The chain combines TRBV3-1 (or the pseudogene TRBV3-2) with TRBJ2-7; perhaps TRBD1 as D (5 bases). V lost 1 base and J lost 8, with 18 bases in between. Germline V gene data show CDR1 as LGHDT and CDR2 as YNNKEL (reference sequence). CDR3 length equals 15 residues. CDR3: CASSQGGTGTLQQYF. CDR3 in DNA: TGTGCCAGCAGCCAAGGGGGTACAGGCACCCTCCAGCAGTACTTC.

This rearrangement joins TRBV5-8 to TRBJ1-2; no clear D gene. In germline, CDR1 is SGHTS, CDR2 YDEGEE. The CDR3 spans 12 residues. Between the trimmed V and J ends, which lost 4 bases and 4 bases, there was a span of 8 bases. The CDR3 nucleotides read TGTGCCAGCAGCCCTTGGGGCTATGGCTACACCTTC. It translates to CASSPWGYGYTF.

V usage is TRBV4-3 and J usage is TRBJ2-3; the D is unclear. The CDR3 extends over 12 amino acids. The V gene's germline CDR1 is LGHNA and CDR2 YSLEER. The ends were cut back, 2 bases at V and 8 bases at J, with 8 bases in the middle. In nucleotides, the CDR3 is TGCGCCAGCAGCCAAAGTAGCCGTACGCAGTATTTT. This gives the protein CASSQSSRTQYF.

The CDR3 DNA reads TGCGCCAGCAGTGTGCGGGGGCGCACAGATACGCAGTATTTT. Amino acids: CASSVRGRTDTQYF. The V and J genes are TRBV10-2 and TRBJ2-3; maybe TRBD2 (7 bases). CDR1 is WSHSY and CDR2 is SAAADI in the germline V gene. The V end was cut by 4 bases, the J end by 1 base, with 9 bases between. This CDR3 is built from 14 residues.

The CDR3: CASSYSPQGGNEKLFF. The DNA of the CDR3 is TGTGCCAGCAGTTACTCTCCACAGGGGGGGAATGAAAAACTGTTTTTT. The rearrangement joins TRBV6-5 to TRBJ1-4; 8 bases agree with TRBD1. CDR1 and CDR2 from the germline V gene are MNHEY and SVGAGI. With V trimmed by 0 bases and J by 5 bases, 5 bases remained unmatched. The CDR3 covers 16 residues.

This clone occurred a few times. The rearrangement links TRBV30 to TRBJ1-2; the D gene is possibly TRBD1 (5 bases). Germline V lookup: CDR1 GTSNPN, CDR2 SVGIG (reference sequence). The length of the CDR3 is 13 residues. CDR3 sequence reads: CAWGRLGGYGYTF. For the CDR3, the DNA is TGTGCTTGGGGAAGACTTGGGGGCTATGGCTACACCTTC.

The CDR3 DNA reads TGTGCCAGCAGTGCTATTAATTCACCCCTCCACTTT. This encodes CASSAINSPLHF. V usage is TRBV2 and J usage is TRBJ1-6; D is uncertain. V was cut by 4 bases and J by 6 bases, with 4 bases left in between. CDR3 length: 12 amino acids. The germline gives CDR1 SNHLY, CDR2 FYNNEI.